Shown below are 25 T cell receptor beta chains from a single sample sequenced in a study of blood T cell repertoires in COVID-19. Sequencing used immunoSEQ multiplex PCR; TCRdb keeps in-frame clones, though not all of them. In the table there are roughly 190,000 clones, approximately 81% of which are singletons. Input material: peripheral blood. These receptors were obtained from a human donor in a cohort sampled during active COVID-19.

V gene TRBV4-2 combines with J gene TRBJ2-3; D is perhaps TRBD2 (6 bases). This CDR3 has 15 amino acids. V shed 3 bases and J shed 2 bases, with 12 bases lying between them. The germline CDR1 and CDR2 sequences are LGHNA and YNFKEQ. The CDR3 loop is CASSHGGGDTDTQYF. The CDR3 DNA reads TGTGCCAGCAGCCATGGTGGAGGGGACACAGATACGCAGTATTTT.

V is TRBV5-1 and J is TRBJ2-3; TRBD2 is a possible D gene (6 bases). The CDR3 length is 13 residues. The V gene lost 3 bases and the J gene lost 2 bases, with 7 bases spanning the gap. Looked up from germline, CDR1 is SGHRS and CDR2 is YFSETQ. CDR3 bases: TGCGCCAGCAGCTGGGGACTCACAGATACGCAGTATTTT. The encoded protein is CASSWGLTDTQYF. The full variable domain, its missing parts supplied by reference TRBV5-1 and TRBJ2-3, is KAGVTQTPRYLIKTRGQQVTLSCSPISGHRSVSWYQQTPGQGLQFLFEYFSETQRNKGNFPGRFSGRQFSNSRSEMNVSTLELGDSALYLCASSWGLTDTQYFGPGTRLTVL.

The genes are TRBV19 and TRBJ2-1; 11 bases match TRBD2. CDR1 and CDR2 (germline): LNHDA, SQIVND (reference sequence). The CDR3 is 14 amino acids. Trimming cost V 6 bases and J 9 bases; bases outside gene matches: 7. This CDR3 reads CASRLAGDEGEQFF. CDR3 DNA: TGTGCCAGTAGACTAGCGGGAGATGAGGGTGAGCAGTTCTTC.

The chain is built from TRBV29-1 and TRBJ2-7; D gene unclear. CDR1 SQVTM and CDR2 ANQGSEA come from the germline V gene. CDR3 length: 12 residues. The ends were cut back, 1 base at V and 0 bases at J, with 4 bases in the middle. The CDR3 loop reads CSVEVSSYEQYF. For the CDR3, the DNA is TGCAGCGTTGAAGTCAGCTCCTACGAGCAGTACTTC.

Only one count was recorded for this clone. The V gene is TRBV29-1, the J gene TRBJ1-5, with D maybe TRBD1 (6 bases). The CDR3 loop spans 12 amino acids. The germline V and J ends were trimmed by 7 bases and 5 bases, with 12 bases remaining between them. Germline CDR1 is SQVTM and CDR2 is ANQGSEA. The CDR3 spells CSAAGDDQPQHF. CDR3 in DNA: TGCAGCGCAGCAGGGGACGATCAGCCCCAGCATTTT.

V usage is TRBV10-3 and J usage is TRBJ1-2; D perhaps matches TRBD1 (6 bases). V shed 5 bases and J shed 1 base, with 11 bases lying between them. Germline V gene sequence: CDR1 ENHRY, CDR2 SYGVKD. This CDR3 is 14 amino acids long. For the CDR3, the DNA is TGTGCCATCAGTTGGACACAGGGTAACTATGGCTACACCTTC. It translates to CAISWTQGNYGYTF.

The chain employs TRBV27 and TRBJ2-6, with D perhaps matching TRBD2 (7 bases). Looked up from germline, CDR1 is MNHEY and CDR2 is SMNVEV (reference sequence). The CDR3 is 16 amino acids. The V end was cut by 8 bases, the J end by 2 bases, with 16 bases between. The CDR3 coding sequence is TGTGCCAGCCGTCCGGCGGGGGCTGCTGGGGCCAACGTCCTGACTTTC. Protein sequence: CASRPAGAAGANVLTF.

CDR3 DNA sequence: TGTGCCTGGAGTGGGGCCCTAGCCTATGGCTACACCTTC. Translating gives CAWSGALAYGYTF. The chain employs TRBV30 and TRBJ1-2; D unclear. This CDR3 region has 13 residues. Per the germline V gene, CDR1 is GTSNPN and CDR2 is SVGIG (reference sequence). The germline V and J ends were trimmed by 1 base and 4 bases, with 10 bases remaining between them.

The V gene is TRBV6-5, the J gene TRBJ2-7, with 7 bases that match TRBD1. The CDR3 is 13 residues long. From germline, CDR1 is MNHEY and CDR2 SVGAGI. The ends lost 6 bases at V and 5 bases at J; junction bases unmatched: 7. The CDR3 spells CASSTPDRHEQYF. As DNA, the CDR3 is TGTGCCAGCAGCACTCCGGACAGGCACGAGCAGTACTTC.

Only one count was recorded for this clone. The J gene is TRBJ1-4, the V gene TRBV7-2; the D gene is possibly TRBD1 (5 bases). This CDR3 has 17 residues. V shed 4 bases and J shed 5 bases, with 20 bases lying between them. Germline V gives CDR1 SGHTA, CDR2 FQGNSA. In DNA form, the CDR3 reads TGTGCCAGCAGCTACCTGGGGGGAGTAGGTGGAAATGAAAAACTGTTTTTT. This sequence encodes CASSYLGGVGGNEKLFF.

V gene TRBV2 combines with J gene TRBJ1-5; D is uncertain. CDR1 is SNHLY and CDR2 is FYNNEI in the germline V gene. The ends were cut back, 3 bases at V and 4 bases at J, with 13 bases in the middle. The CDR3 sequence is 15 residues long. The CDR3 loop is CASSDGIPLNQPQHF. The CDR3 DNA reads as TGTGCCAGCAGTGATGGCATCCCCTTGAATCAGCCCCAGCATTTT.

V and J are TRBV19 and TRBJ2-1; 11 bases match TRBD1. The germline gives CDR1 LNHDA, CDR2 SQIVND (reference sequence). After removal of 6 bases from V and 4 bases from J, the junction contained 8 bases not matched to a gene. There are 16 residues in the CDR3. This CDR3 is CASSSRGQGEYNEQFF. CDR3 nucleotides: TGTGCCAGTAGCTCGAGGGGACAGGGGGAATACAATGAGCAGTTCTTC.

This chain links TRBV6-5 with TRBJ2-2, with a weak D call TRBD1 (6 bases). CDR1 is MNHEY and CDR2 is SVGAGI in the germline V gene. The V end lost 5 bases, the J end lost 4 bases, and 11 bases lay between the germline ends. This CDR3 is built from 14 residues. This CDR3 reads CASSLLGATGELFF. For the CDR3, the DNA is TGTGCCAGCAGTCTGCTGGGGGCCACCGGGGAGCTGTTTTTT.

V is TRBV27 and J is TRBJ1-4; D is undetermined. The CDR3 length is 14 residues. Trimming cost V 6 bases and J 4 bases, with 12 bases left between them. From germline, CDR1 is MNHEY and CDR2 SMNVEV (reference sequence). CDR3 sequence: CASRFPGNNEKLFF. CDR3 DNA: TGTGCCAGCAGATTCCCAGGAAATAATGAAAAACTGTTTTTT.

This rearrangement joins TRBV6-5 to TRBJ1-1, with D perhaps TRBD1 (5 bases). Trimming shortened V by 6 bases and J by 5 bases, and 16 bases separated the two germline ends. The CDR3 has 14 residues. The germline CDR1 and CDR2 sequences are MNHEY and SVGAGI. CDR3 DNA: TGTGCCAGCAGACAACTACCAGGGTATACTGAAGCTTTCTTT. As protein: CASRQLPGYTEAFF.

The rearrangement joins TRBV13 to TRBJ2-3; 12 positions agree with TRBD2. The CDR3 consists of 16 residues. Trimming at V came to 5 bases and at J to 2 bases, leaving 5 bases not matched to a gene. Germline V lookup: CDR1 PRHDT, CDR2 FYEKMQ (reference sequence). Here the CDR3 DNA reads TGTGCCAGCAGCCCCCGGACTAGCGGGAACACAGATACGCAGTATTTT. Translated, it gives CASSPRTSGNTDTQYF. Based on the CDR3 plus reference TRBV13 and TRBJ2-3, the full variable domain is AAGVIQSPRHLIKEKRETATLKCYPIPRHDTVYWYQQGPGQDPQFLISFYEKMQSDKGSIPDRFSAQQFSDYHSELNMSSLELGDSALYFCASSPRTSGNTDTQYFGPGTRLTVL.

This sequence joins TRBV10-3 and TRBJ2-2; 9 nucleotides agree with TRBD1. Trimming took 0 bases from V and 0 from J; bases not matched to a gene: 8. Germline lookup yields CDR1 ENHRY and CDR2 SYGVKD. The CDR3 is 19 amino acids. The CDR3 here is CAISESIFRQGANTGELFF. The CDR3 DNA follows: TGTGCCATCAGTGAGTCCATATTTAGACAGGGGGCGAACACCGGGGAGCTGTTTTTT.

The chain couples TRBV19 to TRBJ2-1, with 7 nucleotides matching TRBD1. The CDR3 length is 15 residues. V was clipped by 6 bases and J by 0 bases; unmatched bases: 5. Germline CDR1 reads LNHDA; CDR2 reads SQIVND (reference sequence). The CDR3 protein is CASRKDRDSYNEQFF. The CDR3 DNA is TGTGCCAGTAGGAAAGACAGGGACTCCTACAATGAGCAGTTCTTC.

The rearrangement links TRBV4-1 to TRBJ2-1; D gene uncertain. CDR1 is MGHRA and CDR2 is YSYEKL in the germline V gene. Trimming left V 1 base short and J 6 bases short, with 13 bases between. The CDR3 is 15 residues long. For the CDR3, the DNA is TGCGCCAGCAGCCAAGTGGTACACCCCTCCAATGAGCAGTTCTTC. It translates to CASSQVVHPSNEQFF.

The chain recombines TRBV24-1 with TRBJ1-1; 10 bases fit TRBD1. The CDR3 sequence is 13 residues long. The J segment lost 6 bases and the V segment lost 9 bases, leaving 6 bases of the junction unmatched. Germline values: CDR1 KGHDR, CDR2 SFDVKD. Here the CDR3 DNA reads TGTGCCACCCGACAGGGGGCGTCCGCTGAAGCTTTCTTT. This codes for CATRQGASAEAFF.

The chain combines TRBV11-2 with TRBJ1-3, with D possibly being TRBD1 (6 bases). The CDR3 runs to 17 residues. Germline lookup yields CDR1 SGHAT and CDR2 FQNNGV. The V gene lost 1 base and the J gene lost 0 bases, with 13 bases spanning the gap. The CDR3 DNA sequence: TGTGCCAGCAGCTTAGTTAACAGGGAGTTCTCTGGAAACACCATATATTTT. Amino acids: CASSLVNREFSGNTIYF. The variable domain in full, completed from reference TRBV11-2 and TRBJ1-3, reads EAGVAQSPRYKIIEKRQSVAFWCNPISGHATLYWYQQILGQGPKLLIQFQNNGVVDDSQLPKDRFSAERLKGVDSTLKIQPAKLEDSAVYLCASSLVNREFSGNTIYFGEGSWLTVV.

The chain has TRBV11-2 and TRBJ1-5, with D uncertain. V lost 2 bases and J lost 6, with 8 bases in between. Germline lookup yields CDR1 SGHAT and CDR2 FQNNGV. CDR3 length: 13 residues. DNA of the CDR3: TGTGCCAGCAGCTTAAATCTAGCTCAGCCCCAGCATTTT. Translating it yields CASSLNLAQPQHF.

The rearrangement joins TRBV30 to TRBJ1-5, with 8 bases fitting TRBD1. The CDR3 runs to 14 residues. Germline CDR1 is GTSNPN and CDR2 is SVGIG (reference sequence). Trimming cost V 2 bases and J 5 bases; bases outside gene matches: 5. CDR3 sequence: CAWSLGQVDQPQHF. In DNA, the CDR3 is TGTGCCTGGAGTTTGGGACAGGTAGATCAGCCCCAGCATTTT.

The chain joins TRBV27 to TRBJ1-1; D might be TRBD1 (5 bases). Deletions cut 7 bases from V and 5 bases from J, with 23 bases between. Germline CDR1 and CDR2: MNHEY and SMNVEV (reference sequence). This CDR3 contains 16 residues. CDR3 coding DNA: TGTGCCAGCACCCGGTGGGGCATTAAAGGTCAGACTGAAGCTTTCTTT. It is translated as CASTRWGIKGQTEAFF.

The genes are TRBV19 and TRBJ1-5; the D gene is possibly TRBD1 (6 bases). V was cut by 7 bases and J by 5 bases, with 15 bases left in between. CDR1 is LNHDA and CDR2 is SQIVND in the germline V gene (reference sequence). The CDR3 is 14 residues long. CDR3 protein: CASTQGGGYQPQHF. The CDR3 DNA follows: TGTGCCAGTACCCAAGGGGGGGGCTATCAGCCCCAGCATTTT.